The entry that follows covers one TCR beta chain sequence. The antigen is unknown. The data were produced by immunoSEQ multiplex PCR, yet TCRdb's version contains in-frame clones alone and is incomplete. The table includes around 32,000 clones, about 81% detected once. This entry comes from a study of T cells in narcolepsy. Turning to the study itself: Healthy controls were enrolled alongside patients with narcolepsy type 1 or type 2.

Study outcomes and limitations: Autoreactive HCRT-specific and TRIB2-specific clonotypes were marked in same-patient CSF-versus-blood CD4+ comparisons. Blood of same and different patients, but not healthy controls, reportedly held recurring autoreactive clonotypes.

Germline V gives CDR1 SNHLY, CDR2 FYNNEI. J lost 8 bases, V lost 0 bases, and 13 bases had no gene match. This CDR3 contains 17 residues. V usage is TRBV2 and J usage is TRBJ2-1; 7 nucleotides line up with TRBD1. The sample was CD45RA- memory CD4+ T cells from PBMCs. This TCR came from a human donor with narcolepsy. The CDR3 loop is CASSEALWGSQGDEQFF. CDR3 sequence (DNA): TGTGCCAGCAGTGAAGCGCTTTGGGGGAGCCAGGGGGATGAGCAGTTCTTC.